A selection of T cell receptor beta chains follows, all from one sample in a study of T-cell reconstitution after alpha-beta-depleted transplantation in children. A single record per CDR3 protein comes from TCRdb applying MiXCR to the PCR reads. The sample lists approximately 590,000 distinct CDR3 sequences, about 10% occurring once. The input for sequencing was PBMCs from the stem cell graft donor, taken from the stem cell graft. Source of these receptors: a human donor who donated a stem cell graft to a child with acute myeloid leukemia. Each CDR3 is given without its conserved first and last residue. The order of the fields is J gene, V gene, clone size, CDR3 protein. Part of the rows lack a size; the others show once, few, many or a class for expanded clones.

TRBJ2-2 TRBV6-2/TRBV6-3 many ASSPPGANTGELF
TRBJ2-3 TRBV11-2 NA ASNSQVGGRSTDTQY
TRBJ2-7 TRBV5-5 few ASSVGTLSSYEQY
TRBJ2-2 TRBV6-1 many ASSASAGVVGELF
TRBJ2-2 TRBV12-3/TRBV12-4 many ASSLAGGNGELF
TRBJ2-5 TRBV3-1 few ASSQVGTVGSQETQY
TRBJ2-1 TRBV7-2 many ASSLDHEQF
TRBJ2-4 TRBV6-5 many ASSYPGTHIQY
TRBJ1-5 TRBV27 NA ASSSVNQPQH
TRBJ2-7 TRBV28 NA ASSLLVRTYEQY
TRBJ2-7 TRBV28 NA ASYEGRDEQY
TRBJ1-1 TRBV28 many ASSLPSGGTGEAF
TRBJ1-2 TRBV29-1 NA SVAGQGVGYT
TRBJ2-1 TRBV10-3 many AISRAGQNNEQF
TRBJ2-5 TRBV6-5 many ASSYDPRQGDGKTQY
TRBJ2-1 TRBV29-1 many SVGGRAYNEQF
TRBJ2-5 TRBV11-2 NA ASSSYVETQY
TRBJ2-7 TRBV2 NA ASSLTPMNEQY
TRBJ2-7 TRBV6-5 NA ASLKDGETYEQY
TRBJ2-6 TRBV27 few ASRGTGVSNVLT
TRBJ2-5 TRBV24-1 NA ATSDYKGREETQY
TRBJ2-5 TRBV5-1 NA ASSPGTGGEETQY
TRBJ2-7 TRBV6-5 NA ASSFGGTPYEQY
TRBJ2-7 TRBV7-8 NA ASSLNVGTSPYEQY
TRBJ1-1 TRBV3-1 NA ASSQDIGGTEAF
TRBJ2-7 TRBV20-1 many SGRTGQSYEQY
TRBJ2-1 TRBV7-2 many ASSLEFGLNEQF
TRBJ2-1 TRBV7-2 NA ASSLGAAIGNEQF
TRBJ1-1 TRBV20-1 NA SARAQTKGEAF
TRBJ1-2 TRBV4-3 many ASSQDVGTGTLLANYGYT
TRBJ1-2 TRBV12-3/TRBV12-4 few ASTGQGSYGYT
TRBJ2-3 TRBV7-8 NA ASSKREGGTDTQY
TRBJ2-7 TRBV12-3/TRBV12-4 few ASSQTSGHPNEQY
TRBJ2-2 TRBV24-1 few ATEQGGAGDRELF
TRBJ2-2 TRBV18 NA ASSPKDRANTGELF
TRBJ1-1 TRBV6-1 few AIGKTRGMNTEAF
TRBJ2-5 TRBV5-1 NA ASSLYRGIDQETQY
TRBJ1-2 TRBV5-1 many ASSRTGTGANYGYT
TRBJ2-1 TRBV29-1 many SATQGGQGNEQF
TRBJ2-3 TRBV7-3 few ASSPYGGTSDTQY
TRBJ1-5 TRBV7-2 NA ASSLSRGFHQPQH
TRBJ2-2 TRBV7-8 NA ASSRGGFPAELF
TRBJ2-3 TRBV29-1 few SVPSGGSTDTQY
TRBJ2-1 TRBV3-1 many ASRWGTSGYNEQF
TRBJ2-7 TRBV7-2 many ASSLRGAPNEQY
TRBJ2-1 TRBV9 few ASSVSAGGYNEQF
TRBJ2-1 TRBV30 NA AWSGPGGIEQF
TRBJ1-5 TRBV11-2 few ASRQGNQPQH